The 21 T cell receptor beta chains listed next were all sequenced from one sample in a study of CD8 T cells in ankylosing spondylitis. TCRdb re-called the 5' RACE reads through MiXCR, storing one row per CDR3 protein. The sample carries roughly 42,000 distinct CDR3 sequences, roughly 2.5% recorded once. Sequenced input: blood, either unsorted or a sorted T cell fraction (not recorded which). These receptors came from a male donor with ankylosing spondylitis or in good health (not recorded which).

This clonotype was found many times. The chain links TRBV9 to TRBJ2-7; D perhaps matches TRBD1 (5 bases). CDR3 length: 15 residues. Germline CDR1 reads SGDLS; CDR2 reads YYNGEE. V was trimmed by 0 bases and J by 3 bases, leaving 13 bases between them. The CDR3 is CASSVDPRRDYEQYF. DNA for the CDR3: TGTGCCAGCAGCGTAGATCCCCGCAGGGACTACGAGCAGTACTTC.

Many counts were recorded for this clonotype. The rearrangement links TRBV9 to TRBJ1-2, with D uncertain. The germline V gene has CDR1 SGDLS and CDR2 YYNGEE. The CDR3 runs to 14 residues. The V end was cut by 4 bases, the J end by 8 bases, with 18 bases between. In DNA, the CDR3 is TGTGCCAGCAGCCCAGGTGTCACCTGGGCCGGCTACACCTTC. This codes for CASSPGVTWAGYTF.

At least ten counts were recorded for this clonotype. The V gene is TRBV9, the J gene TRBJ1-4; D is perhaps TRBD1 (6 bases). The V gene's germline CDR1 is SGDLS and CDR2 YYNGEE. V lost 6 bases and J 7 bases, leaving 16 bases between the germline ends. This CDR3 has 14 amino acids. The CDR3, as DNA: TGTGCCAGCAACGGGGGGCAGGGAGTTGAAAAACTGTTTTTT. Its protein is CASNGGQGVEKLFF. The full variable domain, with the rest looked up from reference TRBV9 and TRBJ1-4, is DSGVTQTPKHLITATGQRVTLRCSPRSGDLSVYWYQQSLDQGLQFLIQYYNGEERAKGNILERFSAQQFPDLHSELNLSSLELGDSALYFCASNGGQGVEKLFFGSGTQLSVL.

This clonotype has ten or more counts. The CDR3 region has the DNA TGTGCCAGCAGCGTAGCGGCCGGAAACACCATATATTTT. Translated: CASSVAAGNTIYF. The chain is built from TRBV9 and TRBJ1-3; no clear D gene. Germline lookup yields CDR1 SGDLS and CDR2 YYNGEE. The V end was cut by 0 bases, the J end by 4 bases, with 5 bases between. The CDR3 is 13 amino acids.

This clonotype was observed at least ten times. V and J are TRBV9 and TRBJ2-1; 9 nucleotides line up with TRBD2. The CDR3 totals 15 residues. Germline assignment: CDR1 SGDLS and CDR2 YYNGEE. The V and J ends lost 4 bases and 4 bases, in that order; junction bases with no gene match: 6. CDR3 sequence reads: CASSPRAGGYNEQFF. For the CDR3, the DNA is TGTGCCAGCAGCCCGAGAGCGGGAGGTTACAATGAGCAGTTCTTC.

This clonotype was counted at least ten times. The V call is TRBV9, the J call TRBJ2-7; 7 bases map to TRBD2. This CDR3 region has 14 residues. After removal of 4 bases from V and 0 bases from J, the junction contained 4 bases not matched to a gene. Germline V gene lookup returns CDR1 SGDLS and CDR2 YYNGEE. The CDR3 protein is CASSRGGSSYEQYF. The CDR3 DNA reads TGTGCCAGCAGCCGGGGCGGGAGCTCCTACGAGCAGTACTTC.

This clonotype was detected many times. The gene calls are TRBV9 and TRBJ2-7; D is perhaps TRBD1 (5 bases). Trimming shortened V by 0 bases and J by 6 bases, and 10 bases separated the two germline ends. Germline-derived CDR1 and CDR2 are SGDLS and YYNGEE. The CDR3 contains 13 residues. CDR3 sequence: CASSVVGQGEQYF. In nucleotides, the CDR3 is TGTGCCAGCAGCGTAGTTGGGCAGGGCGAGCAGTACTTC.

This clonotype was recorded at least ten times. The chain employs TRBV9 and TRBJ2-3; the D is unclear. The CDR3 has 15 amino acids. V was shortened by 4 bases and J by 0 bases, with 12 bases between the two germline ends. Germline CDR1 and CDR2: SGDLS and YYNGEE. The CDR3 coding sequence is TGTGCCAGCAGCCCAGGCGTAGCTAGCACAGATACGCAGTATTTT. Translated, it gives CASSPGVASTDTQYF. The full variable domain, with the rest looked up from reference TRBV9 and TRBJ2-3, is DSGVTQTPKHLITATGQRVTLRCSPRSGDLSVYWYQQSLDQGLQFLIQYYNGEERAKGNILERFSAQQFPDLHSELNLSSLELGDSALYFCASSPGVASTDTQYFGPGTRLTVL.

This clonotype was detected ten times or more. V usage is TRBV9 and J usage is TRBJ2-3, with TRBD2 as a possible D gene (5 bases). CDR3 length: 14 residues. V dropped 4 bases and J dropped 6 bases, with 15 bases sitting between them. The germline gives CDR1 SGDLS, CDR2 YYNGEE. CDR3 protein: CASSPRTGVDTQYF. The CDR3 DNA reads as TGTGCCAGCAGCCCCCGGACTGGGGTGGATACGCAGTATTTT.

In this sample, this clonotype turned up many times. The rearrangement joins TRBV9 to TRBJ1-5; 9 nucleotides agree with TRBD1. V lost 5 bases, J lost 6 bases, and 9 bases stayed unmatched. The CDR3 contains 15 residues. CDR1 is SGDLS, CDR2 YYNGEE, per germline. Here the CDR3 DNA reads TGTGCCAGCAGTGGTGGGACAGGGCCCAGTCAGCCCCAGCATTTT. Encoded protein: CASSGGTGPSQPQHF.

The sample holds many counts of this clonotype. This sequence joins TRBV9 and TRBJ2-1; D not certain. Per the germline V gene, CDR1 is SGDLS and CDR2 is YYNGEE. Deletions cut 0 bases from V and 5 bases from J, with 15 bases between. The CDR3 runs 16 residues. This CDR3 is CASSVGVTATNNEQFF. The CDR3 DNA reads as TGTGCCAGCAGCGTAGGAGTTACGGCTACAAACAATGAGCAGTTCTTC.

This clonotype was counted many times. The CDR3 nucleotides read TGTGCCAGCAGCGCTGGGACTGGGGCGGGAGATACGCAGTATTTT. As protein: CASSAGTGAGDTQYF. The chain employs TRBV9 and TRBJ2-3; D perhaps matches TRBD2 (6 bases). Germline V gene sequence: CDR1 SGDLS, CDR2 YYNGEE. Trimming took 3 bases from V and 5 from J, leaving 16 bases between them. CDR3 length: 15 residues.

This clonotype has at least ten counts. This sequence joins TRBV9 and TRBJ1-4; 9 bases map to TRBD1. J lost 6 bases, V lost 0 bases, and 6 bases had no gene match. CDR3 size: 16 residues. Germline values: CDR1 SGDLS, CDR2 YYNGEE. As DNA, the CDR3 is TGTGCCAGCAGCGTAGATACCGGGACAGGGTATGAAAAACTGTTTTTT. This codes for CASSVDTGTGYEKLFF.

At least ten counts were recorded for this clonotype. The chain joins TRBV9 to TRBJ2-1; 8 bases match TRBD2. CDR3 size: 13 residues. CDR1 is SGDLS, CDR2 YYNGEE, per germline. Trimming took 4 bases from V and 8 from J; bases not matched to a gene: 5. Here the CDR3 DNA reads TGTGCCAGCAGCTTCGGACTAGCTCATGAGCAGTTCTTC. It translates to CASSFGLAHEQFF.

The sample holds many counts of this clonotype. The chain recombines TRBV9 with TRBJ1-2, with a possible D match to TRBD1 (6 bases). Trimming left V 1 base short and J 2 bases short, with 18 bases between. The CDR3 extends over 17 amino acids. CDR1 and CDR2 (germline): SGDLS, YYNGEE. Here the CDR3 reads CASSVTPRTARNYGYTF. The CDR3 nucleotides read TGTGCCAGCAGCGTAACCCCCAGGACAGCCAGGAACTATGGCTACACCTTC.

This clonotype showed up many times. The chain couples TRBV9 to TRBJ2-2; 12 nucleotides line up with TRBD2. Germline trimming cut 5 bases from V and 4 bases from J; bases unmatched to any gene: 6. The CDR3 totals 16 residues. Looked up from germline, CDR1 is SGDLS and CDR2 is YYNGEE. For the CDR3, the DNA is TGTGCCAGCAGTCGGACTAGCGGGATTGGCACCGGGGAGCTGTTTTTT. Translation: CASSRTSGIGTGELFF.

This clonotype was counted many times. The chain is built from TRBV9 and TRBJ2-3, with D tentatively TRBD1 (5 bases). CDR1 is SGDLS and CDR2 is YYNGEE in the germline V gene. The CDR3 totals 14 residues. V was shortened by 4 bases and J by 2 bases, with 11 bases between the two germline ends. As DNA, the CDR3 is TGTGCCAGCAGCCCCAGACAGACCACAGATACGCAGTATTTT. Protein product: CASSPRQTTDTQYF. The complete variable domain, with remaining parts taken from reference TRBV9 and TRBJ2-3, reads DSGVTQTPKHLITATGQRVTLRCSPRSGDLSVYWYQQSLDQGLQFLIQYYNGEERAKGNILERFSAQQFPDLHSELNLSSLELGDSALYFCASSPRQTTDTQYFGPGTRLTVL.

This clonotype was detected ten times or more. The DNA of the CDR3 is TGTGCCAGCAGCCCGGGAAGGTACGAGCAGTACTTC. This encodes CASSPGRYEQYF. The V and J genes are TRBV9 and TRBJ2-7; tentative D call: TRBD2 (5 bases). Trimming left V 4 bases short and J 4 bases short, with 9 bases between. Germline-derived CDR1 and CDR2 are SGDLS and YYNGEE. The CDR3 sequence is 12 residues long.

This clonotype was recorded at least ten times. The CDR3 DNA reads TGTGCCAGCAGCGCACGACAGGGCGGTAACACTGAAGCTTTCTTT. Protein: CASSARQGGNTEAFF. J is TRBJ1-1 and V is TRBV9, with TRBD1 matching over 7 bases. The CDR3 spans 15 residues. Trimming took 3 bases from V and 2 from J; bases not matched to a gene: 7. From germline, CDR1 is SGDLS and CDR2 YYNGEE.

This clonotype appeared many times. The rearrangement uses TRBV9 and TRBJ2-1; perhaps TRBD2 as D (6 bases). This CDR3 has 14 amino acids. Trimming stripped 0 bases from V and 5 bases from J, with 9 bases between. The germline V gene has CDR1 SGDLS and CDR2 YYNGEE. The CDR3 spells CASSVGDLNNEQFF. The CDR3 DNA sequence: TGTGCCAGCAGCGTAGGGGACTTGAACAATGAGCAGTTCTTC.

This clonotype was detected ten times or more. This chain uses TRBV9 with TRBJ2-1; unclear D gene. Per germline, CDR1 SGDLS and CDR2 YYNGEE. The CDR3 has 13 amino acids. Deletions cut 3 bases from V and 7 bases from J, with 11 bases between. The CDR3 loop is CASSADLWNEQFF. As DNA, the CDR3 is TGTGCCAGCAGCGCCGACCTATGGAATGAGCAGTTCTTC.